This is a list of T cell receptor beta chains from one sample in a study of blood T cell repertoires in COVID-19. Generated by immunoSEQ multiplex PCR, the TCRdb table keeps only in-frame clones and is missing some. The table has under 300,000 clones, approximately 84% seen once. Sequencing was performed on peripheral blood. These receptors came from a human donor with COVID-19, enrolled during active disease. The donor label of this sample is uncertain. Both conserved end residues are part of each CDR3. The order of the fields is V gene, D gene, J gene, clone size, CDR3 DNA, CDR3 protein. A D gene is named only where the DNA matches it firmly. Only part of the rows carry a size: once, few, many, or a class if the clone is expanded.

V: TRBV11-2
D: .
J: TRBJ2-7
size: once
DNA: TGTGCCAGCAGCTTGCCGCGGGAATACGGACTCGACGAGCAGTACTTC
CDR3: CASSLPREYGLDEQYF

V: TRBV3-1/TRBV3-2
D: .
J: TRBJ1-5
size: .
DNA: TGTGCCAGCACCCCGGGTCTGGGCAATCAGCCCCAGCATTTT
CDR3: CASTPGLGNQPQHF

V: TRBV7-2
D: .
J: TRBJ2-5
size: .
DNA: TGTGCCAGCAGCTTAGGACTATCGGAGACCCAGTACTTC
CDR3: CASSLGLSETQYF

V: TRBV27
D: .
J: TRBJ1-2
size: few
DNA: TGTGCCAGCAGTGACAGCTATGGCTACACCTTC
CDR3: CASSDSYGYTF

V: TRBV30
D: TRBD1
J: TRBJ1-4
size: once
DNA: TGTGCCTGGACGGAGGACAGGGCGAAAAAACTGTTTTTT
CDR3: CAWTEDRAKKLFF

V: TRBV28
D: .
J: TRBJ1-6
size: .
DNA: TGTGCCAGCAGTCCTCCAAGGGGAAAAAATTCACCCCTCCACTTT
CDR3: CASSPPRGKNSPLHF

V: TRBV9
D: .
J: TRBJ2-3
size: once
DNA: TGTGCCAGCAGCGTAGCAGTCACCCCCACAGATACGCAGTATTTT
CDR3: CASSVAVTPTDTQYF

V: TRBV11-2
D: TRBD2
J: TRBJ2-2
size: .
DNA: TGTGCCAGCAGCTTAGGAGTAGCGGGAGTAACCGGGGAGCTGTTTTTT
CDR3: CASSLGVAGVTGELFF

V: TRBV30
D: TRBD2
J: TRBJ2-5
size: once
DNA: TGTGCCTGGAGCCTCCGGGGGGGCCACCAAGAGACCCAGTACTTC
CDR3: CAWSLRGGHQETQYF

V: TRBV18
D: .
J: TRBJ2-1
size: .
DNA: TGTGCCAGCTCACCACGCCAGGGGGGAGATGAGCAGTTCTTC
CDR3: CASSPRQGGDEQFF

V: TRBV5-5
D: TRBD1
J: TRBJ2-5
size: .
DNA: TGTGCCAGCAGCCCGGGGACAGGGGGAGAGGGGACCCAGTACTTC
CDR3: CASSPGTGGEGTQYF

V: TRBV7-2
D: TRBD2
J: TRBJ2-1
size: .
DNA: TGTGCCAGCAGCTTAGTTTCCAGCGGGAGCTCCTACAATGAGCAGTTCTTC
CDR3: CASSLVSSGSSYNEQFF

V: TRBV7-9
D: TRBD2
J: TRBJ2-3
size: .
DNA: TGTGCCAGCAGCCCCCCCTTTCGACTAGCGGGAGGGGCAGATACGCAGTATTTT
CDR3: CASSPPFRLAGGADTQYF

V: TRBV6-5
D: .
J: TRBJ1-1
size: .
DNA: TGTGCCAGCAGTTACCTAAGTGGGAACACTGAAGCTTTCTTT
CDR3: CASSYLSGNTEAFF

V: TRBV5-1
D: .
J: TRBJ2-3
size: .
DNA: TGCGCCAGCAGCTCCGTATATAGCGAGCGCACAGATACGCAGTATTTT
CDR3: CASSSVYSERTDTQYF

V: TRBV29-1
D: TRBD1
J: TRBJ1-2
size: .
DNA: TGCAGCGTTCTCGGGGACAGCCTCTATCGCTACACCTTC
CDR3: CSVLGDSLYRYTF

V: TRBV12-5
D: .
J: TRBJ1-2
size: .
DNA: TGTGCTAGCGCTAGGATTCCGGGGTATGGCTACACCTTC
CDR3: CASARIPGYGYTF

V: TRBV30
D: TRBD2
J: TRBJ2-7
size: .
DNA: TGTGCCTGGAGTTCCCAACTCCATAGCGGGAGCGAGCAGTACTTC
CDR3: CAWSSQLHSGSEQYF

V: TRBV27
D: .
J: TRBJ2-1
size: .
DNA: TGTGCCAGCAGTTTAAGTGACGGGAGAGGGGGGGATGAGCAGTTCTTC
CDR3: CASSLSDGRGGDEQFF

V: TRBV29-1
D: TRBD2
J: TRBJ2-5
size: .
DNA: TGCAGCGTTTTCCTGGCTAGCGGCCAAGAGACCCAGTACTTC
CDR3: CSVFLASGQETQYF

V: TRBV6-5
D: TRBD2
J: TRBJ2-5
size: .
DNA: TGTGCCAGCAGTTACGAGGGCGGGAGCGAGACCCAGTACTTC
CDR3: CASSYEGGSETQYF

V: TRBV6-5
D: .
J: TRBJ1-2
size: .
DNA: TGTGCCAGCAGGACGGCGGGGTACTATGGCTACACCTTC
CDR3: CASRTAGYYGYTF

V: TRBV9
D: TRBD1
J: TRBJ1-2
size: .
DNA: TGTGCCAGCAGCGTAGCCTCTCGACAGGGGTACTATGGCTACACCTTC
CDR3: CASSVASRQGYYGYTF

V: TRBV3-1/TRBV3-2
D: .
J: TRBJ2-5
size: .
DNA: TGTGCCAGCAGCCAAGACATGTCCCAAGAGACCCAGTACTTC
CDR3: CASSQDMSQETQYF

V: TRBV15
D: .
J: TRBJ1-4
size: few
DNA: TGTGCCACCAGCAGAGAAGAGTTAGAAGAAAAACTGTTTTTT
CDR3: CATSREELEEKLFF

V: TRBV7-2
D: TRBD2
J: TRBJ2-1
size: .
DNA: TGTGCCAGCAGAACACTAGCGGGAGAAGGGGGTGAGCAGTTCTTC
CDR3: CASRTLAGEGGEQFF

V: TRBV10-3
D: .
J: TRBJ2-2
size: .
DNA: TGTGCCACAAGGATTTTAGCGGAAACCGGGGAGCTGTTTTTT
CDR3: CATRILAETGELFF

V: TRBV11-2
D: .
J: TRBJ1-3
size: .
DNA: TGTGCCAGCAGCAACAGGGAATTTGGGAACACCATATATTTT
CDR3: CASSNREFGNTIYF

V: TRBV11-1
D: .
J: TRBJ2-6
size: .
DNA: TGTGCCAGCAGCCCCGTCAGCTCTGGGGCCAACGTCCTGACTTTC
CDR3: CASSPVSSGANVLTF

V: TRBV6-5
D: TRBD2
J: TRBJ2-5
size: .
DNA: TGTGCCAGCAGTTACGGCGGGAGTTGGGGAGAGACCCAGTACTTC
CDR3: CASSYGGSWGETQYF

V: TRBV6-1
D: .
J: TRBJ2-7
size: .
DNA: TGTGCCAGCAGTGAAGTGCCGGGGATATACGAGCAGTACTTC
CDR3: CASSEVPGIYEQYF

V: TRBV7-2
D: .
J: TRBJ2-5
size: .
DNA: TGTGCCAGCAAGAAGACCAGGCCCGAGACCCAGTACTTC
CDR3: CASKKTRPETQYF